This T cell receptor beta chain was sequenced in a study of shared clonotypes between healthy human individuals (dated by TCRdb to about 2020). Some background on the complete study: Three men and a couple of women, aged 18 to 49 years, made up the cohort. For each donor, three plates each were used for CD4 naive and CD4 memory, two plates were used for CD8 naive, and one plate was used for CD8 memory. The study deeply sequenced blood TCR repertoires of several healthy adults to estimate repertoire size and the extent of clonotype sharing between individuals. To increase sequencing depth and limit assay-specific biases, different laboratories used diverse techniques to prepare libraries and sequence TCR repertoires. Leukapheresis yielded between about 0.9 and 8.9 billion PBMCs per donor.

The research as a whole found: Pairwise subsampling indicated that sequencing depth was expected to affect the degree of clonotype sharing among donors. Sampling was limited to blood, and TCR repertoires in tissue likely differ from TCR repertoires in blood. Compared with non-shared clonotypes, clonotypes shared by all four sorted-subset donors had higher generation probabilities. Because the study included a small number of donors, the genetic and exposure-history diversity represented was limited. Rarefaction of sorted-subset datasets indicated incomplete sequencing despite the large sequencing depth. Estimated clonotype richness was generally larger for naive than for memory subsets. When a handful of donors were compared, the shared fraction of clonotypes was about 5% for naive CD4, roughly 3.4% for naive CD8, 2.3% for memory CD4, and 0.4% for memory CD8.

CDR1 SNHLY and CDR2 FYNNEI were looked up in the germline V gene. The CDR3, from cysteine to phenylalanine, totals 15 residues. Here the CDR3 DNA is all that survives: 45 bases in frame from base 1. The trim is 4 bases for V and 0 bases for J, with a gap of 11 bases between the germline ends. Using the deep immunoSEQ assay, TCR CDR3 regions were amplified from genomic DNA by multiplex PCR. For each cell subset, the extracted genomic DNA was distributed evenly across all wells of several immunoSEQ 96-well plates, and each plate served as one replicate. Each replicate PCR for sorted subsets received about 210 ng genomic DNA, equal to about 30,000 T cell genomes. Purified libraries were quantified with a Qubit 3.0 fluorometer, sized on a Bioanalyzer 2100, and re-quantified with the KAPA Library Quantification kit. Every immunoSEQ 96-well plate was sequenced on a separate single-read 150-cycle Illumina NextSeq 550 flow cell. On the study's bioinformatics: The immunoSEQ output contained only junctional sequences without quality scores, so filtering could not match that applied to full-length reads. To assign V/J genes and CDR3, sequences were annotated using PyIR, a Python wrapper for IgBLAST v1.9, with IMGT germline references. Reads were removed for weak V/J assignments (E-value above 1e-6), missing CDR3, stop codons, out-of-frame junctions, or ambiguous translated residues. V3J clonotypes were defined as sequences sharing an identical inferred V gene, J gene, and CDR3 amino acid sequence. The percentage overlap between two repertoires was calculated by dividing the number of shared unique clonotypes by the size of the smaller repertoire. RTK rarefaction, the Chao1 estimator, and Recon v2.1 estimates of unobserved clonotypes were used to assess repertoire richness. OLGA was used to compute generation probabilities for all TCRbeta clonotypes that the gDNA method yielded from a handful of donors. TCRdb's version of the immuneACCESS table is confined to in-frame rearrangements and falls short of the full clone set. An unresolved V gene accounts for under half of the shortfall where checked; the remainder is of unknown origin. V, J and clone size were drawn from that table, and D and trimming were deduced from the DNA. This sample holds under 2.5 million clones; just under 95% were observed only once. 0.3% to 0.45% of the sample is held by the ten biggest clonotypes.

Remarks on this clone: Its binding antigen is unknown. Base quality data are lacking; no much larger clone is found one base away.

Donors were healthy HIV-negative adults with no recently reported acute infections or vaccinations. Only Caucasian adults living in Nashville, Tennessee, USA were represented among the donors. CD4+ T cells were enriched through magnetic negative selection, after which naive cells were positively selected on CD45RA and the remaining negative fraction served as the memory subset. Blood was obtained by leukapheresis, after which PBMCs were separated by Ficoll-Histopaque density gradient centrifugation and cryopreserved in liquid nitrogen vapor phase. Analytical flow cytometry was used to check the purity and quantity of every magnetically sorted T cell population. Genomic DNA was isolated from every sorted fraction and measured by UV absorbance on a Nanodrop 2000c.

Sequencing was carried out using naive CD4+ T cells from PBMCs. The sample's cell subset or site label is to be understood as: CD45RA+ positively selected. This TCR derives from a man aged 18 to 30 in good health. Some clones in this sample may be carry-over from other donors' samples. Rearrangement joined TRBV2 to TRBJ2-3; the D gene lacks a confident call. The nucleotide sequence reads TGTGCCAGCAGTGTTCGCGACGTTAGCACAGATACGCAGTATTTT. Its protein reads: CASSVRDVSTDTQYF.